This T cell receptor beta chain is from a study of spatial heterogeneity in lung cancer. Turning to the study itself: Tumor-region counts of TCR transcripts tracked strongly with a T cell module score from matched bulk RNA-seq. The study's findings and limits: One measure, the expanded intratumoral alpha and beta TCR count, tracked tumor mutation counts.

This CDR3 contains 15 residues. V dropped 0 bases and J dropped 6; count of bases not matched to a gene: 4. The V gene's germline CDR1 is SQVTM and CDR2 ANQGSEA. Time point reported: sample taken at primary tumor resection. Material for sequencing was whole RNA from tumor, nontumor lung or frozen PBMC, left unsorted. This clonotype has only a few counts. Its antigen is undetermined. TCR cDNA molecules each carried a unique molecular identifier. TCRdb recomputed calls from the 5' RACE reads with MiXCR, one row per CDR3 protein. The sample holds about 2,600 distinct CDR3 sequences; around 6.8% are singletons and the top ten take around 9.6%.

This receptor was taken from a female donor with early-stage non-small cell lung cancer. The chain couples TRBV29-1 to TRBJ2-2; 10 bases are shared with TRBD1. Here the sequenced sample was lung tumor tissue, taken at surgery. The DNA of the CDR3 is TGCAGCGTTGAAGAACCGGGACAGGGGTCCGGGGAGCTGTTTTTT. Its protein product is CSVEEPGQGSGELFF.